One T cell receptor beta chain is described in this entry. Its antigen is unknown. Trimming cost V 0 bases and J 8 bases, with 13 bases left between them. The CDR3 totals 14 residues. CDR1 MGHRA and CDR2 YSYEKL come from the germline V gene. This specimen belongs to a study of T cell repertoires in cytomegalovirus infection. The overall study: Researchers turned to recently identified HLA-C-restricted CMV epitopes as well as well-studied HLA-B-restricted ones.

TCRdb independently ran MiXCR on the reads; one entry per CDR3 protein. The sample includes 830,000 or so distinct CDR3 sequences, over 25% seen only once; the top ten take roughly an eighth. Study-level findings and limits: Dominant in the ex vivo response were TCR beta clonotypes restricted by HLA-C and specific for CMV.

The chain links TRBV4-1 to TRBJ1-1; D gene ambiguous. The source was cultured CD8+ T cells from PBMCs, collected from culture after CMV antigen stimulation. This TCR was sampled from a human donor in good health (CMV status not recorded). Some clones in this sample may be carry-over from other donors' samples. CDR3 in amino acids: CASSQDWFTLEAFF. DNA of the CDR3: TGCGCCAGCAGCCAAGATTGGTTCACCTTAGAAGCTTTCTTT.